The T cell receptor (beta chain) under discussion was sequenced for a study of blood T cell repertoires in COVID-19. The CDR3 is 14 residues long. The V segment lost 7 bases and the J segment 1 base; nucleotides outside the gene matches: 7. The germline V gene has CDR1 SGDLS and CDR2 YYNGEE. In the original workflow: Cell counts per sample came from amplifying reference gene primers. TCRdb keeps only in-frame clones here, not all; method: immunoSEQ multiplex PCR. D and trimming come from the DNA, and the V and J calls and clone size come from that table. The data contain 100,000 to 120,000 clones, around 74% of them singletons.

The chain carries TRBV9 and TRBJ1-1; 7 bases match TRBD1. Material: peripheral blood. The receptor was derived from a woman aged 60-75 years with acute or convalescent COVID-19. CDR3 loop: CASATGTANTEAFF. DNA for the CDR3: TGTGCCAGCGCCACAGGGACAGCGAACACTGAAGCTTTCTTT.